These 24 T cell receptor beta chains share one sample of origin, sequenced in a study of lymphopenia after photon versus proton radiotherapy. The repertoire was sequenced with immunoSEQ multiplex PCR; TCRdb's copy has only in-frame clones and lacks some. The sample includes around 30,000 clones, approximately 84% of them seen just once. The starting material was peripheral blood, obtained from a patient treated with proton-based radiotherapy. The source of these receptors is a woman in her sixties or seventies with pancreatic cancer.

The chain is built from TRBV9 and TRBJ2-1, with a weak D call TRBD2 (6 bases). Deletions cut 4 bases from V and 3 bases from J, with 14 bases between. Germline lookup yields CDR1 SGDLS and CDR2 YYNGEE. The CDR3 runs 15 residues. The CDR3 bases are TGTGCCAGCAGCTTATCCGGGACTGACTACAATGAGCAGTTCTTC. Translation: CASSLSGTDYNEQFF.

The gene calls are TRBV9 and TRBJ1-1; D is uncertain. In germline, CDR1 is SGDLS, CDR2 YYNGEE. There are 16 residues in the CDR3. The V and J ends lost 3 bases and 1 base respectively, with 16 bases between them. The CDR3 DNA is TGTGCCAGCAGCGAGTCACTGTCCCTTTCGAACACTGAAGCTTTCTTT. This gives the protein CASSESLSLSNTEAFF.

The chain couples TRBV4-1 to TRBJ1-4; D is possibly TRBD1 (5 bases). The V and J ends lost 4 bases and 6 bases respectively, with 9 bases between them. The CDR3 loop spans 13 amino acids. CDR1 and CDR2 from the germline V gene are MGHRA and YSYEKL. In DNA form, the CDR3 reads TGCGCCAGCAGCCGTCTAGGGGATGAAAAACTGTTTTTT. Translating it yields CASSRLGDEKLFF.

The rearrangement uses TRBV9 and TRBJ1-5, with D uncertain. V gave up 2 bases and J gave up 2 bases, with 11 bases separating them. The CDR3 contains 15 residues. Germline V gene lookup returns CDR1 SGDLS and CDR2 YYNGEE. The CDR3 reads CASSVRPLCNQPQHF. In DNA form, the CDR3 reads TGTGCCAGCAGCGTTCGGCCCTTGTGCAATCAGCCCCAGCATTTT.

This sequence joins TRBV7-8 and TRBJ1-2; D is unclear. V was trimmed by 5 bases and J by 7 bases, leaving 17 bases between them. The CDR3 contains 14 residues. The germline gives CDR1 SGHVS, CDR2 FQNEAQ. The CDR3 protein is CASSPRTNRGGYTF. The CDR3, as DNA: TGTGCCAGCAGCCCCCGGACCAACCGAGGTGGCTACACCTTC.

The V call is TRBV7-9, the J call TRBJ2-1; 8 bases fit TRBD1. The CDR3 consists of 16 residues. Germline-derived CDR1 and CDR2 are SEHNR and FQNEAQ (reference sequence). The J segment lost 6 bases and the V segment lost 5 bases, leaving 12 bases of the junction unmatched. As DNA, the CDR3 is TGTGCCAGCAGCCCTGTTACAGGGGGTAGGGGCAATGAGCAGTTCTTC. Amino acids: CASSPVTGGRGNEQFF. Supplemented by reference TRBV7-9 and TRBJ2-1, the full variable domain reads DTGVSQNPRHKITKRGQNVTFRCDPISEHNRLYWYRQTLGQGPEFLTYFQNEAQLEKSRLLSDRFSAERPKGSFSTLEIQRTEQGDSAMYLCASSPVTGGRGNEQFFGPGTRLTVL.

For the CDR3, the DNA is TGTGCCAGCAGTTTACTGACAGGGGGGACCACAGATACGCAGTATTTT. Protein sequence: CASSLLTGGTTDTQYF. The chain has TRBV28 and TRBJ2-3, with 9 bases aligning to TRBD1. CDR3 size: 16 residues. V gave up 2 bases and J gave up 2 bases; unmatched junction bases: 5. Germline CDR1 and CDR2: MDHEN and SYDVKM.

This clone is labeled medium-sized (0.01 to 0.1%). The rearrangement links TRBV28 to TRBJ1-6; 7 bases are a match to TRBD1. The CDR3 totals 18 residues. V dropped 4 bases and J dropped 10; count of bases not matched to a gene: 19. Germline-derived CDR1 and CDR2 are MDHEN and SYDVKM. CDR3 residues: CASSSEYERTGFNSPLHF. In nucleotides, the CDR3 is TGTGCCAGCAGTTCCGAATACGAAAGGACAGGATTTAACTCACCCCTCCACTTT.

The CDR3: CAISESAAFDYGYTF. CDR3 in DNA: TGTGCCATCAGTGAGTCGGCAGCATTCGACTATGGCTACACCTTC. The V call is TRBV10-3, the J call TRBJ1-2; D is uncertain. V lost 0 bases and J 3 bases, leaving 11 bases between the germline ends. CDR3 length: 15 amino acids. Germline values: CDR1 ENHRY, CDR2 SYGVKD.

The rearrangement joins TRBV4-1 to TRBJ1-1; 7 bases line up with TRBD1. CDR1 and CDR2 (germline): MGHRA, YSYEKL. The CDR3 runs 15 residues. The junction had 11 bases not matched to a gene; V was cut back by 3 bases and J by 7 bases. The CDR3 is CASSHRQGSRNEAFF. CDR3 in DNA: TGCGCCAGCAGCCACAGACAGGGTAGCCGCAATGAAGCTTTCTTT.

The CDR3 spells CASSSLGAGVGTNEQFF. The DNA for the CDR3 is TGTGCCAGCAGCTCCCTAGGAGCGGGAGTTGGTACAAATGAGCAGTTCTTC. This chain uses TRBV7-2 with TRBJ2-1; 8 bases agree with TRBD2. The V and J ends lost 4 bases and 7 bases, in that order; junction bases with no gene match: 15. The V gene's germline CDR1 is SGHTA and CDR2 FQGNSA. This CDR3 region has 17 residues.

This sequence joins TRBV5-1 and TRBJ2-5; no definite D call. Trimming cost V 3 bases and J 1 base, with 10 bases left between them. The CDR3 length is 14 residues. Per germline, CDR1 SGHRS and CDR2 YFSETQ. CDR3 region: CASSSKGPQETQYF. The DNA for the CDR3 is TGCGCCAGCAGCTCCAAGGGTCCCCAAGAGACCCAGTACTTC.

The chain couples TRBV6-5 to TRBJ1-1; no clear D. Germline assignment: CDR1 MNHEY and CDR2 SVGAGI. The CDR3 has 15 amino acids. With 0 bases removed from V and 1 base from J, the gap between germline ends came to 9 bases. The CDR3 sequence is CASSYSMLQNTEAFF. The CDR3 bases are TGTGCCAGCAGTTACTCGATGCTACAGAACACTGAAGCTTTCTTT.

The chain recombines TRBV5-1 with TRBJ1-1; D uncertain. Germline values: CDR1 SGHRS, CDR2 YFSETQ. Deletions cut 4 bases from V and 6 bases from J, with 10 bases between. The CDR3 is made up of 12 amino acids. CDR3 protein: CASSAAAPEAFF. The DNA for the CDR3 is TGCGCCAGCAGCGCGGCCGCGCCTGAAGCTTTCTTT.

As concerns this clone: It is likely a read error, because the conserved phenylalanine at the end of the CDR3 is missing. This chain links TRBV19 with TRBJ2-7; maybe TRBD2 (7 bases). V was pared by 5 bases and J by 2 bases, with 10 bases between. Germline CDR1 reads LNHDA; CDR2 reads SQIVND (reference sequence). This CDR3 is 13 amino acids long. CDR3 region: CASSGEGAYEQYL. The CDR3 DNA sequence: TGTGCCAGTAGTGGGGAGGGGGCCTACGAGCAGTACCTC.

The J gene is TRBJ2-7, the V gene TRBV7-9, with a weak D call TRBD1 (5 bases). V was trimmed by 4 bases and J by 3 bases, leaving 13 bases between them. Germline V gene lookup returns CDR1 SEHNR and CDR2 FQNEAQ (reference sequence). This CDR3 region has 14 residues. CDR3 in amino acids: CASSSRDRYYEQYF. The CDR3 coding sequence is TGTGCCAGCAGCTCACGCGACAGATACTACGAGCAGTACTTC.

V and J are TRBV28 and TRBJ1-1; 7 bases agree with TRBD1. J lost 12 bases, V lost 5 bases, and 9 bases had no gene match. This CDR3 spans 12 amino acids. Germline V CDR1 and CDR2: MDHEN, SYDVKM. CDR3 nucleotide sequence: TGTGCCAGCAGTCTCGAGGACAGGAGACCTTTCTTT. It yields the protein CASSLEDRRPFF.

This chain links TRBV11-2 with TRBJ2-1; no clear D gene. Germline CDR1 is SGHAT and CDR2 is FQNNGV. The CDR3 loop spans 12 amino acids. Trimming took off 2 bases at V and 4 bases at J, with 3 bases between the two ends. For the CDR3, the DNA is TGTGCCAGCAGCTTAAGGTACAATGAGCAGTTCTTC. Translating gives CASSLRYNEQFF.

J is TRBJ1-2 and V is TRBV6-1, with 9 nucleotides matching TRBD1. J gave up 8 bases and V 8 bases, and 15 bases lay outside the gene matches. Germline V gene lookup returns CDR1 MNHNS and CDR2 SASEGT. The CDR3 is 15 residues long. CDR3 coding DNA: TGTGCCAGCGAACTCCCGAAGGACAGGGGAGGGGGCTACACCTTC. It yields the protein CASELPKDRGGGYTF.

The chain recombines TRBV15 with TRBJ1-6; a weak D match, TRBD1 (6 bases). This CDR3 has 18 amino acids. Trimming removed 5 bases from V and 0 bases from J, with 17 bases in between. Germline loops: CDR1 LNHNV, CDR2 YYDKDF (reference sequence). DNA of the CDR3: TGTGCCACCAGCGAAGACAGGTCAAGGGGCTCCTATAATTCACCCCTCCACTTT. Its translation is CATSEDRSRGSYNSPLHF.

The genes are TRBV28 and TRBJ1-2; 9 bases align to TRBD1. V lost 5 bases, J lost 2 bases, and 9 bases stayed unmatched. Germline-derived CDR1 and CDR2 are MDHEN and SYDVKM. The CDR3 sequence is 16 residues long. The CDR3 region is CASSPRPGQGNYGYTF. Written as DNA, the CDR3 is TGTGCCAGCAGTCCCCGTCCGGGACAGGGAAACTATGGCTACACCTTC.

This clone came up once. V usage is TRBV28 and J usage is TRBJ1-5, with D perhaps TRBD1 (6 bases). This CDR3 is built from 13 residues. Germline V gene data show CDR1 as MDHEN and CDR2 as SYDVKM. Between the trimmed V and J ends, which lost 2 bases and 7 bases, there was a span of 9 bases. The CDR3 DNA reads TGTGCCAGCAGTTTAAGGGGGGGGCAGCCCCAGCATTTT. It encodes CASSLRGGQPQHF.

This sequence joins TRBV7-2 and TRBJ1-3; 10 nucleotides agree with TRBD1. V dropped 3 bases and J dropped 4; count of bases not matched to a gene: 3. Germline CDR1 and CDR2: SGHTA and FQGNSA. The CDR3 extends over 15 amino acids. CDR3 coding DNA: TGTGCCAGCAGCTTCGGGGGACAGGGGGGAAACACCATATATTTT. Its protein is CASSFGGQGGNTIYF. Full variable domain (outside the CDR3, taken from reference TRBV7-2 and TRBJ1-3): GAGVSQSPSNKVTEKGKDVELRCDPISGHTALYWYRQSLGQGLEFLIYFQGNSAPDKSGLPSDRFSAERTGGSVSTLTIQRTQQEDSAVYLCASSFGGQGGNTIYFGEGSWLTVV.

The CDR3 DNA reads as TGTGCCAGCAGCCGGGACTCTCAAACCGGGGAGCTGTTTTTT. It specifies CASSRDSQTGELFF. The chain joins TRBV7-2 to TRBJ2-2, with D tentatively TRBD2 (6 bases). Germline V lookup: CDR1 SGHTA, CDR2 FQGNSA. V gave up 5 bases and J gave up 5 bases, with 12 bases separating them. The CDR3 is 14 residues long. The full variable domain, its missing parts supplied by reference TRBV7-2 and TRBJ2-2, is GAGVSQSPSNKVTEKGKDVELRCDPISGHTALYWYRQSLGQGLEFLIYFQGNSAPDKSGLPSDRFSAERTGGSVSTLTIQRTQQEDSAVYLCASSRDSQTGELFFGEGSRLTVL.